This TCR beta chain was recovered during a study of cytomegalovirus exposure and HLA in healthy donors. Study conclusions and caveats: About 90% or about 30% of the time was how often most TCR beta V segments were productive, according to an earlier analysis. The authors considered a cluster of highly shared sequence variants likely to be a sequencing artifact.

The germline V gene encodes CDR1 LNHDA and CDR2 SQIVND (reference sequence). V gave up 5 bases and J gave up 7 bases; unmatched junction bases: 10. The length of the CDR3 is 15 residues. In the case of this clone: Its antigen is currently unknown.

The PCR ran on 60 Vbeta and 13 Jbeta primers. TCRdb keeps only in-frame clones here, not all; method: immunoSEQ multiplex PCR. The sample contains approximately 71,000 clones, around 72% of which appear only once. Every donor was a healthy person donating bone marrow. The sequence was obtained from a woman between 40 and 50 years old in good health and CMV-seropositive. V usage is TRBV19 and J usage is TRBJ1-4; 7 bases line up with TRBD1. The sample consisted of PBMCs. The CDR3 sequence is CASSEGGAGSEKLFF. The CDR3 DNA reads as TGTGCCAGTAGTGAAGGGGGCGCGGGAAGTGAAAAACTGTTTTTT.